A selection of T cell receptor beta chains follows, all from one sample in a study of blood T cell repertoires in COVID-19. Generated by immunoSEQ multiplex PCR, the TCRdb table keeps only in-frame clones and is missing some. The data contain 35,000 to 55,000 clones, more than 75% of them seen just once; the ten biggest clones take up over 4%. Sequencing was done on a sample of peripheral blood. The receptors derive from a human donor in a cohort sampled during active COVID-19. CDR3s include the opening cysteine and the closing phenylalanine or tryptophan. The order of the fields is D gene, J gene, clone size, V gene, CDR3 DNA, CDR3 protein. The D gene is left open where the match is weak. Part of the rows lack a size; the others show once, few, many or a class for expanded clones.

d_gene: TRBD1; j_gene: TRBJ2-7; abundance: NA; v_gene: TRBV27; CDR3nt: TGTGCCAGCAGGGACGGGACAGGGCGCCACGAGCAGTACTTC; CDR3aa: CASRDGTGRHEQYF
d_gene: NA; j_gene: TRBJ1-6; abundance: NA; v_gene: TRBV14; CDR3nt: TGTGCCAGCAGCCTGCCAGGAAATTCACCCCTCCACTTT; CDR3aa: CASSLPGNSPLHF
d_gene: NA; j_gene: TRBJ1-1; abundance: NA; v_gene: TRBV30; CDR3nt: TGTGCCTGGAGTAGAGACAGGAGGACTGAAGCTTTCTTT; CDR3aa: CAWSRDRRTEAFF
d_gene: NA; j_gene: TRBJ2-1; abundance: once; v_gene: TRBV19; CDR3nt: TGTGCCAGTCTAAGGGGTAGCCCCTACAATGAGCAGTTCTTC; CDR3aa: CASLRGSPYNEQFF
d_gene: TRBD2; j_gene: TRBJ2-3; abundance: NA; v_gene: TRBV27; CDR3nt: TGTGCCAGCAGTCCAACCCTACTAGCGGGAACTGGGTATTTT; CDR3aa: CASSPTLLAGTGYF
d_gene: NA; j_gene: TRBJ1-1; abundance: NA; v_gene: TRBV2; CDR3nt: TGTGCCAGCAGGGAACAGGGAGGGAGGACTGAAGCTTTCTTT; CDR3aa: CASREQGGRTEAFF
d_gene: NA; j_gene: TRBJ2-7; abundance: NA; v_gene: TRBV6-6; CDR3nt: TGTGCCAGCAGTTACGCGACAGGATCCTACGAGCAGTACTTC; CDR3aa: CASSYATGSYEQYF
d_gene: NA; j_gene: TRBJ1-5; abundance: NA; v_gene: TRBV4-1; CDR3nt: TGCGCCAGCAGCCAAGACGGAGGGAGCAATCAGCCCCAGCATTTT; CDR3aa: CASSQDGGSNQPQHF
d_gene: TRBD1; j_gene: TRBJ1-2; abundance: NA; v_gene: TRBV3-1/TRBV3-2; CDR3nt: TGTGCCAGCAGCCAAGTGGGGACAGGGAGATATTATGGCTACACCTTC; CDR3aa: CASSQVGTGRYYGYTF
d_gene: TRBD2; j_gene: TRBJ2-2; abundance: NA; v_gene: TRBV10-3; CDR3nt: TGTGCCACCAGGACTAGCGGGAGCCAATCCACCGGGGAGCTGTTTTTT; CDR3aa: CATRTSGSQSTGELFF
d_gene: TRBD1; j_gene: TRBJ2-7; abundance: NA; v_gene: TRBV11-2; CDR3nt: TGTGCCAGCAGCCTACCGGGACAGCCTATCTACGAGCAGTACTTC; CDR3aa: CASSLPGQPIYEQYF
d_gene: TRBD2; j_gene: TRBJ2-2; abundance: NA; v_gene: TRBV7-2; CDR3nt: TGTGCCAGCAGTTCTCAACTAGCGGGAGCCGGGGAGCTGTTTTTT; CDR3aa: CASSSQLAGAGELFF
d_gene: NA; j_gene: TRBJ2-7; abundance: NA; v_gene: TRBV28; CDR3nt: TGTGCCAGCAGTGTACTGGTAAACGAGCAGTACTTC; CDR3aa: CASSVLVNEQYF
d_gene: TRBD1; j_gene: TRBJ2-5; abundance: NA; v_gene: TRBV9; CDR3nt: TGTGCCAGCAGCGCCGGGACAGTCAATGGGGAGACCCAGTACTTC; CDR3aa: CASSAGTVNGETQYF
d_gene: NA; j_gene: TRBJ2-5; abundance: NA; v_gene: TRBV6-5; CDR3nt: TGTGCCAGCAACGGCCTAACAGGGAACCAAGAGACCCAGTACTTC; CDR3aa: CASNGLTGNQETQYF
d_gene: NA; j_gene: TRBJ2-3; abundance: NA; v_gene: TRBV5-6; CDR3nt: TGTGCCAGCAGCTTAGGATTCCGGGGGAAGGAGTATTTT; CDR3aa: CASSLGFRGKEYF
d_gene: TRBD2; j_gene: TRBJ2-7; abundance: NA; v_gene: TRBV7-2; CDR3nt: TGTGCCAGCAGCTTAAGGACTAGCGGGTGGAACGAGCAGTACTTC; CDR3aa: CASSLRTSGWNEQYF
d_gene: NA; j_gene: TRBJ1-2; abundance: few; v_gene: TRBV6-2/TRBV6-3; CDR3nt: TGTGCCAGCAGTTTCGCCGGGTCGACCTATGGCTACACCTTC; CDR3aa: CASSFAGSTYGYTF
d_gene: NA; j_gene: TRBJ2-7; abundance: NA; v_gene: TRBV20-1; CDR3nt: TGCAGTGCCAGCGACGGTTACGAGCAGTACTTC; CDR3aa: CSASDGYEQYF